This TCR beta chain appears in the sequencing data of a study of tumor-infiltrating lymphocytes in primary liver carcinoma. A constant-region primer served to make TCR beta cDNA from 500 to 550 ng total RNA. Construction of TCR beta libraries relied on three successive nested multiplex PCR rounds employing slightly modified ARM-PCR. Via MiXCR, TCRdb re-called the multiplex PCR reads, giving one row per CDR3 protein. The data contain 320,000 or so distinct CDR3 sequences, approximately 65% of them singletons. Unsorted whole blood yielded the blood RNA, and germline DNA was also extracted. In regard to this clonotype: As yet, its antigen is unknown. At one boundary the junction diverges from the germline segment, which might be a read error.

Study-level findings and limits: When set against blood, tumors had a significantly higher top-250-clone fraction (p = 0.039).

The sequencing sample was made of peripheral blood. The origin of this receptor is a man aged 40-49 years with primary liver carcinoma and hepatitis B virus infection.

DNA for the CDR3: TGCAGCGACCGGGTGGACAGGGAGGATTCCTTT. The encoded protein is CSDRVDREDSF. This rearrangement joins TRBV29-1 to TRBJ1-1, with 8 bases that match TRBD1. The germline CDR1 and CDR2 sequences are SQVTM and ANQGSEA. This CDR3 is 11 amino acids long.